This T cell receptor beta chain appears in the sequencing data of a study of T cell changes during pregnancy in multiple sclerosis. Using immunoSEQ multiplex PCR, the repertoire was profiled, and TCRdb retains in-frame clones only, with some absent. The sample contains 45,000 to 60,000 clones, about 92% of which appear only once. Per germline, CDR1 MNHNY and CDR2 SVGAGI (reference sequence). This CDR3 spans 14 amino acids. Trimming left V 6 bases short and J 5 bases short, with 14 bases between. The chain combines TRBV6-6 with TRBJ1-5; D unclear. The source material was CD4+ T cells from peripheral blood mononuclear cells, sampled before pregnancy. The clonotype was recovered from a female donor with multiple sclerosis, enrolled in a pregnancy study. The CDR3 sequence: CASSQVWEDQPQHF. Here the CDR3 DNA reads TGTGCCAGCAGCCAGGTTTGGGAGGATCAGCCCCAGCATTTT.